The T cell receptor (beta chain) under discussion was sequenced for a study of blood T cell repertoires in COVID-19. Overall study: T cells, B-cell-depleted T cells, or PBMCs provided the cDNA or gDNA that served as material.

Grouping used clinical history reported by participants in a survey and questionnaire. For recovered donors of Cohort 3, there were two negative PCRs, clearance, or symptom resolution. TCRdb's copy holds only in-frame clones and misses some; the assay was immunoSEQ multiplex PCR. The sample has under 200,000 clones; around 79% are singletons. Sample: PBMCs or T cells enriched from blood (not recorded which). This TCR was sampled from a middle-aged man who had recovered from COVID-19.

The CDR3 region is CASGLGDEQYF. As DNA, the CDR3 is TGTGCTAGTGGTCTAGGAGACGAGCAGTACTTC. The genes are TRBV12-5 and TRBJ2-7; no reliable D call. CDR1 and CDR2 (germline): LGHNT, FRNRAP. The CDR3 covers 11 residues. V was shortened by 5 bases and J by 5 bases, with 7 bases between the two germline ends.